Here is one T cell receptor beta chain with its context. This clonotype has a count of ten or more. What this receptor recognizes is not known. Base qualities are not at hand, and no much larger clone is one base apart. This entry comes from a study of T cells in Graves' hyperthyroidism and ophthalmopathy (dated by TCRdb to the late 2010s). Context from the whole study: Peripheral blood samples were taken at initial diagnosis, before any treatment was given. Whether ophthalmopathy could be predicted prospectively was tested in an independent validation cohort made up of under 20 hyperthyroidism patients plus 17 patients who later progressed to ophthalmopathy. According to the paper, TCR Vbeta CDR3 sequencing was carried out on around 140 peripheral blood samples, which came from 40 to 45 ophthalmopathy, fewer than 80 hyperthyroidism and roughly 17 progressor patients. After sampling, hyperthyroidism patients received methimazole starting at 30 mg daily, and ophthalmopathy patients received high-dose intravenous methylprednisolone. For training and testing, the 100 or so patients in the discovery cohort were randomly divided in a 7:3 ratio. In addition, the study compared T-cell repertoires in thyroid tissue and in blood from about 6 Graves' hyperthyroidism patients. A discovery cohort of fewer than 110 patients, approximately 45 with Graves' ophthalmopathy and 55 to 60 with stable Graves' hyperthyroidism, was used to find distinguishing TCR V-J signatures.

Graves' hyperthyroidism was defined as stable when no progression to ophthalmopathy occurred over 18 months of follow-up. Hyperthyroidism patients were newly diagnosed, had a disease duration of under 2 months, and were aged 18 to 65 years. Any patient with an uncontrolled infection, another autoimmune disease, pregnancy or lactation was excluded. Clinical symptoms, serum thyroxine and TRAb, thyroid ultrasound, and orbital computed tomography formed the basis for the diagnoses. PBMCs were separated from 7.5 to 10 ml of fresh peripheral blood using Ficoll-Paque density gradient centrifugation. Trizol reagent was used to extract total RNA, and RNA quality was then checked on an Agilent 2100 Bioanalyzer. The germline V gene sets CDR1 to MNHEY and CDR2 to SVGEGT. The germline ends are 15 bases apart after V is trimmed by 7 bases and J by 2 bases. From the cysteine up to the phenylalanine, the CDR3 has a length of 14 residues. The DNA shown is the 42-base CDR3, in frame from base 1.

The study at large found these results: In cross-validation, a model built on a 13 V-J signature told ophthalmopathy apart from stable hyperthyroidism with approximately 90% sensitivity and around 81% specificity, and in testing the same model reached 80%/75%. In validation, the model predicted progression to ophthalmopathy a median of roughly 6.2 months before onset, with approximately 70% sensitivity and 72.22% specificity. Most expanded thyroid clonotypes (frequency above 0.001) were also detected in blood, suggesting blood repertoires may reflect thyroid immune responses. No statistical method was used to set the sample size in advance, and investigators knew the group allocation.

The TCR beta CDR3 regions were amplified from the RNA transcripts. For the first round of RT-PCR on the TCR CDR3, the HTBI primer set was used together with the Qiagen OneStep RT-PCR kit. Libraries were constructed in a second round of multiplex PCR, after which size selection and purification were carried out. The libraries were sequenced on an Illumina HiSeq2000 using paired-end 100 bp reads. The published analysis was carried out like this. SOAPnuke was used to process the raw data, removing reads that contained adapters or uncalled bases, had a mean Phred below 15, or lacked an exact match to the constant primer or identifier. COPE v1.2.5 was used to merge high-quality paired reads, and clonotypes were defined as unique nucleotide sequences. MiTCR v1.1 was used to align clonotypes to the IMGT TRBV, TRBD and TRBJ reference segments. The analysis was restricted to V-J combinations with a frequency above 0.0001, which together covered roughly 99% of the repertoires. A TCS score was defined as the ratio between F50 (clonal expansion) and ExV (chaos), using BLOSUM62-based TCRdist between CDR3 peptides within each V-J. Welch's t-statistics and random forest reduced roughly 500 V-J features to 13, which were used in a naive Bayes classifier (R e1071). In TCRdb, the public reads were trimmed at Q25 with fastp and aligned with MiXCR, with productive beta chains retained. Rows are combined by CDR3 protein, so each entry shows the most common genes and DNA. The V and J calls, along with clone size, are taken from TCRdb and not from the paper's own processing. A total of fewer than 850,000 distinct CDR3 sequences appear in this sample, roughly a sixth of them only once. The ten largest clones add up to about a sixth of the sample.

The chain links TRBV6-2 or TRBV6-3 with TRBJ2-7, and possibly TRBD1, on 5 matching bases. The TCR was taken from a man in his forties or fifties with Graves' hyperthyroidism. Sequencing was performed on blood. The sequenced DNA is TGTGCCAGCAATACAGGTTCTAGTCCCTACGAGCAGTACTTC. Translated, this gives CASNTGSSPYEQYF.